This T cell receptor (beta chain) derives from a study of tumor and adjacent non-tumor tissue in lung cancer. Study-level information: Aged about 30 to 76 years, patients included nine to ten men and 4 to 6 women with stage I to III disease. General study findings and limits: Tumor repertoires had a smaller top 100 clone share than normal lung. TCR diversity was significantly greater in tumor than normal lung tissue. Shorter survival was associated with higher TCR diversity in tumors.

The CDR3 has 16 amino acids. Germline CDR1 SGHVS, CDR2 FQNEAQ. RNA was extracted from bulk tissue without any cell sorting. Three rounds of nested PCR, following a modified ARM-PCR protocol, produced the TCRbeta library. MiXCR, applied by TCRdb to the multiplex PCR reads, yields one record per CDR3 protein. Here the sample spans about 200,000 distinct CDR3 sequences, 70% to 75% being singletons. Of note for this clonotype: The antigen is not known. Its ends do not fully match the called genes, so a read error is possible.

This clonotype was sampled from a man aged 55-75 years with non-small cell lung cancer. Sample: lung tumor tissue. The rearrangement links TRBV7-8 to TRBJ2-2; perhaps TRBD2 as D (6 bases). This CDR3 reads CASSTHHAGNTGGLFF. CDR3 sequence (DNA): TGTGCAAGCAGCACCCATCACGCGGGTAACACCGGGGGGCTGTTTTTT.